The 9 T cell receptor beta chains presented below share a single source sample, sequenced in a study of T cell responses to AZD1222 COVID-19 vaccine. Data came from immunoSEQ multiplex PCR; TCRdb stores just in-frame clones and leaves some out. Here the sample spans some 160,000 clones, 85% to 95% being singletons. The source material was peripheral blood, sampled on day 0 of AZD1222 vaccination. The receptor source for this set is an adult in good health.

The chain links TRBV15 to TRBJ2-2; D possibly corresponds to TRBD2 (5 bases). This CDR3 is built from 17 residues. CDR1 and CDR2 (germline): LNHNV, YYDKDF (reference sequence). Trimming stripped 0 bases from V and 2 bases from J, with 13 bases between. CDR3 DNA: TGTGCCACCAGCAGAGATAACGGGATCACAAACACCGGGGAGCTGTTTTTT. It codes for CATSRDNGITNTGELFF.

The CDR3 spells CASSGAEHYNEQFF. The DNA of the CDR3 is TGTGCCAGCAGCGGGGCAGAACATTACAATGAGCAGTTCTTC. The chain carries TRBV9 and TRBJ2-1; D ambiguous. The CDR3 extends over 14 amino acids. V gave up 3 bases and J gave up 4 bases, with 11 bases separating them. Germline CDR1 is SGDLS and CDR2 is YYNGEE.

The V gene is TRBV19, the J gene TRBJ1-2; TRBD1 might be the D (5 bases). Germline loops: CDR1 LNHDA, CDR2 SQIVND (reference sequence). The CDR3 has 15 amino acids. Trimming removed 4 bases at V and 4 bases at J, with 16 bases between. In DNA, the CDR3 is TGTGCCAGTAGTACAAGGGCGCCAACAGGCTATGGCTACACCTTC. Translating it yields CASSTRAPTGYGYTF.

This chain uses TRBV4-1 with TRBJ2-2, with TRBD1 matching over 7 bases. There are 15 residues in the CDR3. Germline V gene lookup returns CDR1 MGHRA and CDR2 YSYEKL. V dropped 4 bases and J dropped 1; count of bases not matched to a gene: 3. The CDR3 is CASSLRTGNTGELFF. The CDR3, as DNA: TGCGCCAGCAGCCTCAGGACAGGGAACACCGGGGAGCTGTTTTTT.

This sequence joins TRBV5-1 and TRBJ1-6; D unresolved. Trimming stripped 0 bases from V and 11 bases from J, with 9 bases between. CDR3 length equals 13 residues. Germline V gene data show CDR1 as SGHRS and CDR2 as YFSETQ. CDR3 DNA sequence: TGCGCCAGCAGCTTGGATAGTGGAACACCCCTCCACTTT. This gives the protein CASSLDSGTPLHF.

In DNA form, the CDR3 reads TGTGCCAGCAGCTTACAGTCACAAGAGACCCAGTACTTC. Translated: CASSLQSQETQYF. The chain joins TRBV7-9 to TRBJ2-5, with D uncertain. The ends were cut back, 2 bases at V and 2 bases at J, with 6 bases in the middle. This CDR3 is 13 amino acids long. The germline V gene has CDR1 SEHNR and CDR2 FQNEAQ (reference sequence).

V usage is TRBV5-1 and J usage is TRBJ2-1, with D unresolved. Trimming took 4 bases from V and 4 from J, leaving 18 bases between them. Germline loops: CDR1 SGHRS, CDR2 YFSETQ. The CDR3 sequence is 16 residues long. The DNA for the CDR3 is TGCGCCAGCAGCGCACTGGGCAGCCCTGGATACAATGAGCAGTTCTTC. This sequence encodes CASSALGSPGYNEQFF.

The CDR3 coding sequence is TGTGCCAGCAGCTTCGTTGATGGGTCTAACTATGGCTACACCTTC. It encodes CASSFVDGSNYGYTF. V and J are TRBV13 and TRBJ1-2; D unclear. Per germline, CDR1 PRHDT and CDR2 FYEKMQ (reference sequence). This CDR3 region has 15 residues. V lost 3 bases and J 0 bases, leaving 11 bases between the germline ends. Using reference TRBV13 and TRBJ1-2 for the parts outside the CDR3, the full variable domain is AAGVIQSPRHLIKEKRETATLKCYPIPRHDTVYWYQQGPGQDPQFLISFYEKMQSDKGSIPDRFSAQQFSDYHSELNMSSLELGDSALYFCASSFVDGSNYGYTFGSGTRLTVV.

The chain carries TRBV4-2 and TRBJ2-7; D not certain. V lost 4 bases and J 5 bases, leaving 21 bases between the germline ends. This CDR3 contains 16 residues. Per the germline V gene, CDR1 is LGHNA and CDR2 is YNFKEQ. This CDR3 reads CASSPLGQKDPHEQYF. CDR3 coding DNA: TGTGCCAGCAGCCCCCTTGGGCAGAAAGATCCCCACGAGCAGTACTTC.